This TCR beta chain was identified in a study of prognosis after radiotherapy for stage I lung cancer. CDR3 length: 17 residues. Germline V gives CDR1 MNHEY, CDR2 SVGAGI. Researchers used two-round multiplex PCR to amplify TCR beta CDR3 starting from genomic DNA. First-round PCR, the initial amplification, used primers specific to each TRBV and TRBJ gene. One entry per CDR3 protein results from TCRdb running MiXCR on the multiplex PCR reads. This table holds about 30,000 distinct CDR3 sequences, 40% to 60% found once. Concerning this clonotype itself: The junction does not match germline at one end; this may be a read error.

The clonotype originates from a donor over 45 with non-small cell lung cancer. Here the sequenced sample was PBMCs, taken before or after stereotactic body radiation therapy (not recorded which). The rearrangement uses TRBV6-5 and TRBJ2-7, with 9 bases fitting TRBD2. The chain's CDR3 is CASSYRGLAGQVYEHYF. Written as DNA, the CDR3 is TGTGCCAGCAGTTATCGGGGACTAGCTGGACAAGTTTACGAGCATTACTTC.